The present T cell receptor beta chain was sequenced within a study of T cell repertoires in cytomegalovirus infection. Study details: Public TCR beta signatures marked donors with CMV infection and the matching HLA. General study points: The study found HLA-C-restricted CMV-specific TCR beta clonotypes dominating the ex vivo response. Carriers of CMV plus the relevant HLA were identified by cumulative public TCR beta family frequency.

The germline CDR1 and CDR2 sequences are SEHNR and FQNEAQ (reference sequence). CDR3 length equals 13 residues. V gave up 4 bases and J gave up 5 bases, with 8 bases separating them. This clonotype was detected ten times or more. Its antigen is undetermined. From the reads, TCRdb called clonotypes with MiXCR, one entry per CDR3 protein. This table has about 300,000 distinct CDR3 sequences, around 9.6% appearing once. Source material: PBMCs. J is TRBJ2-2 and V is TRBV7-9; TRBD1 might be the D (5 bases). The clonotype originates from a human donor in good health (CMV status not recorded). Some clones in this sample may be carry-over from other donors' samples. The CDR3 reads CASSSTATGELFF. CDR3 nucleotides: TGTGCCAGCAGCTCGACAGCAACCGGGGAGCTGTTTTTT.